This T cell receptor beta chain comes out of a study of blood T cell repertoires in COVID-19. For the study at large: Whether acute or convalescent, the COVID-19 samples came from the United States, Italy and Spain. Sample material is recorded as cDNA or gDNA derived from T cells, B-cell-depleted T cells, or PBMCs.

Some clones are missing from TCRdb's copy, which holds only in-frame ones; the method was immunoSEQ multiplex PCR. The sample has about 120,000 clones; about 87% are singletons. Sequenced input: peripheral blood. The TCR originated in a woman aged 50 to 65 with acute or convalescent COVID-19.

CDR3 sequence (DNA): TGTGCCAGCAGCTCCCGCCGGGTCCCCTACAATGAGCAGTTCTTC. Amino acid sequence: CASSSRRVPYNEQFF. The gene calls are TRBV5-6 and TRBJ2-1, with unresolved D. This CDR3 has 15 residues. Trimming took off 3 bases at V and 2 bases at J, with 12 bases between the two ends. Germline values: CDR1 SGHDT, CDR2 YYEEEE.